This T cell receptor (beta chain) emerged from a study of T-cell reconstitution after alpha-beta-depleted transplantation in children. Whole-study results and caveats: TCRbeta diversity was high at day 60 in some patients (a result of surviving recipient T cells and thymic progenitors). As was reported, about two months after transplant, alpha-beta T cells came from several hundred expanded graft clones. Hyperexpanded clones declined; after one year, newly produced T cells mostly supplied diversity.

This clonotype was detected many times. Its antigen remains unknown. The TCRbeta library was prepared with unique molecular identifiers. Via MiXCR, TCRdb re-called the PCR reads, giving one row per CDR3 protein. The sample records 400,000 to 550,000 distinct CDR3 sequences, over 9.5% being singletons. This CDR3 is 14 amino acids long. Trimming stripped 2 bases from V and 7 bases from J, with 14 bases between. The V gene's germline CDR1 is GTSNPN and CDR2 SVGIG (reference sequence). Sample: PBMCs, taken before TCRalphabeta/CD19-depleted stem cell transplant. This chain uses TRBV30 with TRBJ2-2; possibly TRBD1 or TRBD2 for D (5 bases each). The sequence came from a child aged 2-15 years with inherited bone marrow failure, due to receive a stem cell transplant. CDR3: CAWSLETEGGELFF. The CDR3 DNA reads TGTGCCTGGAGTCTCGAGACAGAGGGCGGGGAGCTGTTTTTT.